This entry lists 15 T cell receptor beta chains sequenced from one sample in a study of human T cells and chemical hapten exposure. MiXCR was run by TCRdb on the RACE reads, yielding one entry per CDR3 protein. The data hold 180,000 or so distinct CDR3 sequences, with about 20% observed a single time. Time point defined: patch test 1, 2 weeks after DPC sensitization. Regarding treatment: therapeutic diphenylcyclopropenone sensitization with weekly scalp DPC. The sample here was whole blood, taken in connection with sensitization to the hapten diphenylcyclopropenone (DPC). The source is a woman aged 45-59 years with alopecia areata. Some clones in this sample may be carry-over from other donors' samples.

This clonotype was detected a few times. The chain recombines TRBV29-1 with TRBJ1-1; D gene uncertain. V lost 1 base and J 4 bases, leaving 10 bases between the germline ends. From germline, CDR1 is SQVTM and CDR2 ANQGSEA. The CDR3 runs to 13 residues. CDR3 sequence: CSVEVGSRTEAFF. The CDR3 DNA follows: TGCAGCGTTGAAGTGGGGTCGCGCACTGAAGCTTTCTTT.

A few counts support this clonotype. The gene calls are TRBV6-5 and TRBJ1-6; 7 nucleotides match TRBD1. Losses at the gene ends were 6 bases for V and 6 bases for J; bases not matched to a gene: 11. Per the germline V gene, CDR1 is MNHEY and CDR2 is SVGAGI. The length of the CDR3 is 16 residues. The CDR3 loop is CASRTTGVGVNSPLHF. CDR3 in DNA: TGTGCCAGCAGAACCACAGGGGTTGGCGTTAATTCACCCCTCCACTTT.

In its sample, this clonotype was seen a few times. V and J are TRBV13 and TRBJ1-2; possibly TRBD1 for D (5 bases). This CDR3 comprises 17 residues. V lost 0 bases and J 4 bases, leaving 18 bases between the germline ends. Germline V gives CDR1 PRHDT, CDR2 FYEKMQ (reference sequence). The CDR3 is CASSLGGGMGGGYGYTF. The CDR3 DNA follows: TGTGCCAGCAGCTTAGGCGGGGGAATGGGAGGAGGCTATGGCTACACCTTC.

This clonotype has only a few counts. The J gene is TRBJ2-7, the V gene TRBV4-2; D unclear. The CDR3 sequence is 13 residues long. V gave up 0 bases and J gave up 3 bases, with 6 bases separating them. In germline, CDR1 is LGHNA, CDR2 YNFKEQ. The CDR3 region is CASSQDLGYEQYF. For the CDR3, the DNA is TGTGCCAGCAGCCAAGATCTGGGCTACGAGCAGTACTTC.

This clonotype was counted only a few times. The chain links TRBV6-1 to TRBJ2-1; TRBD2 matches 13 bases. Trimming cost V 4 bases and J 3 bases; bases outside gene matches: 9. Germline CDR1 and CDR2: MNHNS and SASEGT. The CDR3 spans 18 residues. The CDR3 protein is CASSVSTSGRANYNEQFF. The DNA of the CDR3 is TGTGCCAGCAGTGTATCAACTAGCGGGAGGGCGAACTACAATGAGCAGTTCTTC.

This clonotype turned up a few times. V and J are TRBV6-5 and TRBJ2-1; 14 bases map to TRBD2. This CDR3 is built from 16 residues. With 5 bases clipped from V and 4 bases from J, the junction kept 4 bases outside the gene matches. Germline V gene data show CDR1 as MNHEY and CDR2 as SVGAGI. The CDR3 here is CASSSGTSGSYNEQFF. Written as DNA, the CDR3 is TGTGCCAGCAGTAGTGGGACTAGCGGGAGTTACAATGAGCAGTTCTTC.

The genes are TRBV6-2 or TRBV6-3 and TRBJ2-1; 10 bases are a match to TRBD1. Germline V gene sequence: CDR1 MNHEY, CDR2 SVGEGT. The length of the CDR3 is 16 residues. V gave up 6 bases and J gave up 5 bases; unmatched junction bases: 10. CDR3: CASRAAGTGVDNEQFF. The CDR3 DNA reads TGTGCCAGCAGGGCGGCCGGGACAGGGGTCGACAATGAGCAGTTCTTC.

This chain connects TRBV25-1 to TRBJ2-1, with 12 bases lining up with TRBD2. The CDR3 is made up of 15 amino acids. J lost 6 bases, V lost 2 bases, and 2 bases had no gene match. Germline values: CDR1 MGHDK, CDR2 SYGVNS. CDR3 sequence: CASSELGLAGNEQFF. The CDR3 DNA reads TGTGCCAGCAGTGAACTGGGACTAGCGGGCAATGAGCAGTTCTTC.

V and J are TRBV20-1 and TRBJ2-3; 10 positions agree with TRBD2. Germline V gives CDR1 DFQATT, CDR2 SNEGSKA (reference sequence). Trimming cost V 6 bases and J 6 bases; bases outside gene matches: 12. The CDR3 is 15 residues long. CDR3 DNA sequence: TGCAGTGCCTCCGGACTAGCGGCGGTCCGGGATACGCAGTATTTT. This translates into CSASGLAAVRDTQYF.

The rearrangement links TRBV12-5 to TRBJ2-3; TRBD1 matches at 12 bases. This CDR3 spans 14 amino acids. The V gene's germline CDR1 is LGHNT and CDR2 FRNRAP. V shed 7 bases, J shed 4 bases, and the junction held 3 bases outside the gene matches. CDR3 sequence: CASAGTGGADTQYF. The CDR3 DNA reads TGTGCTAGTGCTGGGACAGGGGGCGCAGATACGCAGTATTTT.

The chain has TRBV7-2 and TRBJ2-1; 11 bases align to TRBD2. CDR1 and CDR2 from the germline V gene are SGHTA and FQGNSA. The CDR3 is 15 amino acids. Trimming cost V 4 bases and J 1 base; bases outside gene matches: 0. The CDR3 here is CASSWTSGSYNEQFF. CDR3 sequence (DNA): TGTGCCAGCAGCTGGACTAGCGGGTCCTACAATGAGCAGTTCTTC.

There are many counts of this clonotype. This chain connects TRBV7-2 to TRBJ2-3; D is ambiguous. The CDR3 runs 15 residues. Germline CDR1 reads SGHTA; CDR2 reads FQGNSA. With 5 bases removed from V and 0 bases from J, the gap between germline ends came to 12 bases. The CDR3 spells CASSPASTSTDTQYF. The CDR3 nucleotides are TGTGCCAGCAGCCCAGCGAGCACTAGCACAGATACGCAGTATTTT.

This clonotype was recorded a few times. The chain links TRBV5-1 to TRBJ2-5; D is perhaps TRBD1 (5 bases). This CDR3 spans 17 amino acids. Germline V gene lookup returns CDR1 SGHRS and CDR2 YFSETQ. V was clipped by 4 bases and J by 3 bases, with 22 bases between them. CDR3 in DNA: TGCGCCAGCAGCCCCCGCATGATTGACAGTGTAAAAGAGACCCAGTACTTC. Its protein is CASSPRMIDSVKETQYF.

Only a few counts were recorded for this clonotype. The chain links TRBV3-1 to TRBJ2-1; D unclear. Germline V CDR1 and CDR2: LGHDT, YNNKEL (reference sequence). The CDR3 is made up of 12 amino acids. The V gene lost 4 bases and the J gene lost 6 bases, with 7 bases spanning the gap. CDR3 loop: CASSLQPNEQFF. Here the CDR3 DNA reads TGTGCCAGCAGCCTCCAGCCCAATGAGCAGTTCTTC.

This clonotype was seen many times. The J gene is TRBJ1-1, the V gene TRBV5-1, with D uncertain. Trimming removed 2 bases at V and 1 base at J, with 6 bases between. CDR3 length equals 13 residues. CDR1 is SGHRS, CDR2 YFSETQ, per germline. This CDR3 is CASSFSQNTEAFF. DNA of the CDR3: TGCGCCAGCAGCTTTAGCCAGAACACTGAAGCTTTCTTT.